This TCR beta chain was identified during a study of T cell responses to AZD1222 COVID-19 vaccine. Sequencing used immunoSEQ multiplex PCR; TCRdb keeps in-frame clones, though not all of them. This repertoire shows about 96,000 clones, roughly 90% found once; its top ten account for roughly 24%. Trimming removed 4 bases at V and 0 bases at J, with 2 bases between. Germline V gene sequence: CDR1 SGHAT, CDR2 FQDESV (reference sequence). The CDR3 covers 12 residues. Study-wide results and limits: Spike-wide coverage was observed for vaccine-associated CD4 TCRs, with dominant responses at 160-218 and 743-854. Once two AZD1222 doses were given, Spike-specific TCR breadth and depth went up. None of the repertoires were sampled until the peak T cell response had passed.

Comment on this clone: The antigen is unknown.

Sample: peripheral blood, taken on day 0 of AZD1222 vaccination. This chain joins TRBV11-1 and TRBJ2-3; D unresolved. The sequence was obtained from an adult in good health. The CDR3 DNA reads TGTGCCAGCAGCTCTAGCACAGATACGCAGTATTTT. Protein sequence: CASSSSTDTQYF.